The sequence of this T cell receptor beta chain was determined in a study of CD8+CD57+ T cells in acquired aplastic anemia (dated by TCRdb to the late 2010s). General notes on the study: DNA extracted from sorted CD4+ and CD8+ cells had a mean of roughly 3.3 ug, with a range of about 0.18 to 27.4 ug. A CD8+CD57+ expansion meant a frequency higher than the mean frequency seen in healthy subjects. General findings and caveats noted by the study authors: Around 30 CD8+ CDR3 sequences were found to be shared between patients and controls, but these sequences appeared to be highly expressed in patients and within the immunodominant clones of the patients. Between patients and healthy controls, no significant difference in CD8+ Simpson's diversity was found (P=0.060).

This clonotype was counted ten times or more. Its antigen is not yet known. Base-call qualities are not available, and no considerably larger clone is one nucleotide away. Genomic DNA was used as template for profiling of TCR beta VDJ combinations and CDR3 sequences. An Illumina HiSeq 2000 was the platform used for TCR repertoire sequencing. For the original study's pipeline: TRBV/TRBJ rearrangement plots, CDR3 size and DJ length profiles, and Simpson's diversity index were used to assess repertoires. Whichever DNA sequence was most abundant in the deep sequencing data was defined as the immunodominant clone. CDR3 amino acid sequences were screened for sharing across subjects and were compared with published repertoires and the VDJdb database. Clones were called with MiXCR by TCRdb after fastp trimmed the public reads at Q25, and only in-frame beta chains were retained. Every entry covers one CDR3 protein and lists the most common genes and DNA from its rows. For this entry, the V and J calls and clone size follow TCRdb and not the study's own pipeline. This sample comprises about 180,000 distinct CDR3 sequences, 47% of them detected only once. The ten top clones hold 0.85% to 1.2% of the sample.

The patients picked for sequencing were ones in whom flow cytometry had shown an expansion of CD8+CD57+ cells. Every patient had severe acquired aplastic anemia, diagnosed using the International Study of Aplastic Anemia and Agranulocytosis and Camitta criteria. No therapy had been received by the patients at the time of blood sampling. In this study, sorted CD4+ and CD8+ T cells from the blood of healthy subjects and of severe aplastic anemia patients had their TCR repertoires deep-sequenced. Patients were enrolled in the USA under clinicaltrials.gov protocols 00001620, 01623167, 00001397, 00071045, 00081523 and 00961064. Ficoll-Paque density gradient centrifugation was used to isolate peripheral blood mononuclear cells. Before DNA extraction, CD4+ and CD8+ T cells were sorted with FACS or magnetic beads. CDR1 SGHAT and CDR2 FQNNGV are derived from the germline V gene. Including the terminal cysteine and phenylalanine, the CDR3 comprises 17 residues. The DNA shown is the 51-base CDR3, in frame from base 1. Clipping removes 5 bases from V and 1 base from J, with 10 as the unmatched junction base count.

This TCR derives from a human donor with aplastic anemia. The sequence joins TRBV11-2 to TRBJ2-3; 9 central nucleotides agree with TRBD2. The sequenced sample consisted of sorted CD4+, CD8+, or CD8+CD57+ T cells (not recorded which) from PBMCs. The base sequence is TGTGCCAGCAGCCGTACACTTTCTAGCGGGGGCACAGATACGCAGTATTTT. Translated, this gives CASSRTLSSGGTDTQYF.